This paragraph reports one TCR beta chain. Antigen: not known. The same CDR3 is also encoded by other DNA sequences in this sample. The data originate from a study of cytomegalovirus exposure and HLA in healthy donors. Study-level points and caveats: Presence/absence analyses assumed roughly uniform sequencing depth across donors. Later on, an analysis found that several of the most significant clusters appeared to be linked to common viral pathogens, which included parvovirus B19. In a later analysis, TCR beta V- and J-gene trimming showed a link to a missense DCLRE1C variant.

Primers for the PCR totalled 60 Vbeta and 13 Jbeta. Study processing details: Later work found tens of millions of unique TCR beta chains, with around 10 million shared. Some clones are missing from TCRdb's copy, which holds only in-frame ones; the method was immunoSEQ multiplex PCR. The DNA was the basis for D and trimming; V, J and clone size are from that table. This table has under 200,000 clones, around 83% appearing once. V dropped 4 bases and J dropped 3 bases, with 10 bases sitting between them. Germline-derived CDR1 and CDR2 are SQVTM and ANQGSEA. There are 13 residues in the CDR3. The rearrangement joins TRBV29-1 to TRBJ2-1, with D possibly TRBD1 on 7 matching bases. Source material: PBMCs. The receptor's source is a male donor in good health and CMV-seropositive. The CDR3 sequence is CSVAGGSYNEQFF. CDR3 DNA: TGCAGCGTTGCAGGGGGGAGCTACAATGAGCAGTTCTTC.